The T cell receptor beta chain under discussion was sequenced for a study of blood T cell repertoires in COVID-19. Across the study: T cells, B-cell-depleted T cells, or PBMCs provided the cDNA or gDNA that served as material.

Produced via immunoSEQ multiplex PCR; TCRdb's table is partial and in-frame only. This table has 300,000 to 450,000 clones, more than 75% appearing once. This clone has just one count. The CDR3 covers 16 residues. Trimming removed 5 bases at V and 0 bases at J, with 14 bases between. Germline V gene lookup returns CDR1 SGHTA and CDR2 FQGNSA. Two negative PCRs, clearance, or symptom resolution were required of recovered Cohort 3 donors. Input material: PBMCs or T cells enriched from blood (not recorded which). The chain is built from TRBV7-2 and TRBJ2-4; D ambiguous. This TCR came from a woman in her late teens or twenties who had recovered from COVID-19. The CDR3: CASSQTSNLAKNIQYF. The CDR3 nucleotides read TGTGCCAGCAGCCAAACGAGTAACCTAGCCAAAAACATTCAGTACTTC.